The clone carrying this T cell receptor beta chain was seen a handful of times. Germline V gene data show CDR1 as SGHTA and CDR2 as FQGNSA. Trimming took 2 bases from V and 4 from J; bases not matched to a gene: 6. The CDR3 length is 16 residues. Profiling relied on immunoSEQ multiplex PCR, and the TCRdb table lists in-frame clones only, not all of them. The data hold hundreds of thousands of clones, with 70% to 90% observed a single time. This sample was included in a study of blood T cell repertoires in COVID-19. Study summary: From the United States, Italy and Spain came samples of acute and convalescent COVID-19.

Material for sequencing was PBMCs or T cells enriched from blood (not recorded which). This clonotype originated in a man aged 25 to 45 who had recovered from COVID-19. J is TRBJ2-3 and V is TRBV7-2, with TRBD2 matching over 10 bases. The CDR3 reads CASSLISLAGADTQYF. CDR3 nucleotide sequence: TGTGCCAGCAGCTTAATCTCTCTAGCGGGAGCAGATACGCAGTATTTT.